A selection of T cell receptor beta chains follows, all from one sample in a study of neoadjuvant anti-PD-1 for oral cavity cancer. Profiled with immunoSEQ multiplex PCR; TCRdb holds only in-frame clones, not every one. The sample gives 30,000 to 35,000 clones, approximately 87% of which show up once; roughly 3.6% is in the top ten. The sequencing used PBMCs, collected before nivolumab (anti-PD-1) treatment. All receptors derive from a person aged 35-80 years with oral cavity squamous cell carcinoma. Each CDR3 is given with its conserved first and last residue.

TRBV11-2	17	TRBJ2-1	CASSLVGGGGTRNEQFF
TRBV7-3	13	TRBJ2-5	CASSRGAQETQYF
TRBV4-3	13	TRBJ1-2	CASSQIDTYGYTF
TRBV30	14	TRBJ1-6	CAWAGGVYNSPLHF
TRBV21-1	17	TRBJ2-1	CASSKVCGTPRSHEQFF
TRBV27	14	TRBJ2-7	CASSLDRSSYEQYF
TRBV11-1	16	TRBJ2-3	CASSLVTSGGTDTQYF
TRBV2	14	TRBJ2-2	CASRDRGFTGELFF
TRBV20-1	11	TRBJ2-2	CSASRAGELFF
TRBV9	14	TRBJ2-1	CASSERLLANEQFF
TRBV29-1	14	TRBJ1-5	CSVVFDRADQPQHF
TRBV7-6	15	TRBJ2-2	CASSSQGSNTGELFF
TRBV4-1	16	TRBJ2-5	CASSQEGQGVGETQYF
TRBV9	14	TRBJ2-7	CASSATGTYYEQYF
TRBV28	15	TRBJ2-5	CASSLGRGIKETQYF
TRBV5-1	15	TRBJ2-1	CASSPTGGTYNEQFF
TRBV10-3	15	TRBJ2-1	CAISDNSGERGEQFF
TRBV7-2	15	TRBJ2-1	CASSQLLLGGNEQFF
TRBV29-1	13	TRBJ1-1	CSVERTANTEAFF
TRBV11-1	16	TRBJ1-3	CASSQPGANSGNTIYF
TRBV19	15	TRBJ1-5	CASSTAAYSNQPQHF
TRBV6-1	14	TRBJ2-7	CASSYGQGDYEQYF
TRBV4-3	15	TRBJ2-7	CASSQGVSLSYEQYF